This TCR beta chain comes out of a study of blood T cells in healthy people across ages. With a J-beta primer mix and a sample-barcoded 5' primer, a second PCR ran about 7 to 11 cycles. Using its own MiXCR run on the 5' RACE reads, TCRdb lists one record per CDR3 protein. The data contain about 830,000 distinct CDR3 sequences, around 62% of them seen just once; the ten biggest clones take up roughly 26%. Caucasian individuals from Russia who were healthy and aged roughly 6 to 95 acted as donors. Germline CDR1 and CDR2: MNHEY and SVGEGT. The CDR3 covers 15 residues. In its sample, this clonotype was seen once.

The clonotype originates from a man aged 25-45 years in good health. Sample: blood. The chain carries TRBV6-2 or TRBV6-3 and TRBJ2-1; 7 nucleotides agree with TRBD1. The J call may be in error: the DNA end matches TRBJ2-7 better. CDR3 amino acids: CASRADRAPYNEQYF. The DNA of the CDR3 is TGTGCCAGCAGAGCCGACAGGGCGCCCTACAATGAGCAGTACTTC.